A selection of T cell receptor beta chains follows, all from one sample in a study of blood T cells in healthy people across ages. One entry per CDR3 protein, called by TCRdb with MiXCR from the 5' RACE reads. The profile covers roughly 1,300,000 distinct CDR3 sequences, with approximately 59% appearing a single time and approximately 7% taken by the ten largest. The sequenced sample was blood. These TCRs come from a man aged 18 to 29 in good health. Both conserved end residues are part of each CDR3. D genes are given only for firm matches. The size of a clone is reported for some rows only, either as once, few or many, or as a class for expanded clones.

NA,TRBD1,TRBJ1-6,18,TRBV27,TGTGCCAGCAGTGTACAGGGGGCGTTGAGTTCCTATAATTCACCCCTCCACTTT,CASSVQGALSSYNSPLHF
NA,NA,TRBJ2-1,13,TRBV27,TGTGCCAGCAGTGTATCGAGAGGGAATGAGCAGTTCTTC,CASSVSRGNEQFF
NA,TRBD1,TRBJ2-7,12,TRBV29-1,TGCAGCGCCCTGACAGGGGGCTACGAGCAGTACTTC,CSALTGGYEQYF
once,NA,TRBJ1-4,17,TRBV4-3,TGCGCCAGCAGCCAAGGGGCCGGGCCCCCAACTAATGAAAAACTGTTTTTT,CASSQGAGPPTNEKLFF
NA,NA,TRBJ2-5,14,TRBV21-1,TGTGCCGGCAGCAAAGGGCCTAGCCAAGAGACCCAGTACTTC,CAGSKGPSQETQYF
NA,TRBD2,TRBJ2-3,16,TRBV7-8,TGTGCCAGCAGCTTATCCCGGGGACTAGTTACAGATACGCAGTATTTT,CASSLSRGLVTDTQYF
NA,TRBD1,TRBJ1-5,15,TRBV27,TGTGCCAGCAAGACCGGACAGGATAGCAATCAGCCCCAGCATTTT,CASKTGQDSNQPQHF
NA,NA,TRBJ2-3,14,TRBV29-1,TGCAGCGTTGGGGAGGTGATTGGCACAGATACGCAGTATTTT,CSVGEVIGTDTQYF
NA,NA,TRBJ1-2,15,TRBV15,TGTGCCACCAGCAGACGCCAAGGAGCTAACTATGGCTACACCTTC,CATSRRQGANYGYTF
NA,NA,TRBJ1-2,15,TRBV4-2,TGTGCCAGCAGCCAAGTTGTTTTGGAAAACTATGGCTACACCTTC,CASSQVVLENYGYTF
NA,NA,TRBJ2-3,15,TRBV20-1,TGCAGTGCTGGGGGGGCGGGGGTTAGCACAGATACGCAGTATTTT,CSAGGAGVSTDTQYF
once,NA,TRBJ2-1,16,TRBV14,TGTGCCAGCAGCCAAGAGGAAGATAATTCCTACAATGAGCAGTTCTTC,CASSQEEDNSYNEQFF
many,NA,TRBJ1-2,14,TRBV15,TGTGCCACCAGCAGGCCGGGACCATCTAATGGCTACACCTTC,CATSRPGPSNGYTF
NA,NA,TRBJ2-4,13,TRBV27,TGTGCCAGCGGCATTGGGGCCAAAAACATTCAGTACTTC,CASGIGAKNIQYF
NA,NA,TRBJ2-5,14,TRBV5-6,TGTGCCAGCAGCTTTGGTTACAGCCAAGAGACCCAGTACTTC,CASSFGYSQETQYF
NA,TRBD1,TRBJ2-1,16,TRBV5-1,TGCGCCAGCAGCTTGGGAGGGACAGTGAACTACAGTGAGCAGTTCTTC,CASSLGGTVNYSEQFF
NA,NA,TRBJ2-7,14,TRBV21-1,TGTGCCAGCAGCAACTGGGACAAAGAGTACGAGCAGTACTTC,CASSNWDKEYEQYF
NA,TRBD2,TRBJ2-1,13,TRBV20-1,TGCAGTGCTAGTAGCGGGGACTACAATGAGCAGTTCTTC,CSASSGDYNEQFF
NA,NA,TRBJ1-1,14,TRBV12-3/TRBV12-4,TGTGCCAGCAGTATCCGACAGACTAACACTGAAGCTTTCTTT,CASSIRQTNTEAFF
NA,NA,TRBJ2-3,14,TRBV5-5,TGTGCCAGCAGCGTGATAGCTTACACAGATACGCAGTATTTT,CASSVIAYTDTQYF
NA,TRBD2,TRBJ2-1,15,TRBV20-1,TGCAGTGCTCATACCGGGGGGGGTCTTGGCAATGAGCAGTTCTTC,CSAHTGGGLGNEQFF
NA,NA,TRBJ2-7,13,TRBV5-5,TGTGCCAGCAGTTTTCGACAGCCCTACGAGCAGTACTTC,CASSFRQPYEQYF
few,TRBD1,TRBJ1-5,19,TRBV12-3/TRBV12-4,TGTGCCAGCAGTTTAGCGAAGGGGTACAGGGGCATTGGCAATCAGCCCCAGCATTTT,CASSLAKGYRGIGNQPQHF
NA,TRBD1,TRBJ2-7,15,TRBV15,TGTGCCACCAGCAGTTTCCAAACAGGGGACTACGAGCAGTACTTC,CATSSFQTGDYEQYF